A selection of T cell receptor beta chains follows, all from one sample in a study of cytomegalovirus exposure and HLA in healthy donors. TCRdb's table, derived via immunoSEQ multiplex PCR, lists solely in-frame clones and lacks some. This sample yields about 160,000 clones, of which roughly 80% are seen a single time; around 9% belongs to the top ten. The sequenced material came from PBMCs. These receptors originate from a male donor in good health and CMV-seropositive. CDR3s include the opening cysteine and the closing phenylalanine or tryptophan. D genes are given only for firm matches. The size field is filled for only some rows; it gives once, few, many or a size class.

CDR3,DNA,size,V,J,D
CASSFQRASTDTQYF,TGTGCCAGCAGTTTTCAGAGGGCTAGCACAGATACGCAGTATTTT,-,TRBV28,TRBJ2-3,-
CASSSTTSGGERRQYF,TGTGCCAGCAGCTCGACGACTAGCGGGGGGGAAAGAAGGCAGTATTTT,-,TRBV7-2,TRBJ2-3,TRBD2
CASSRGLAGTNEQFF,TGTGCCAGCAGTAGAGGGCTAGCGGGAACTAATGAGCAGTTCTTC,-,TRBV2,TRBJ2-1,TRBD2
CASSPSWGLGSYEQYF,TGTGCCAGCAGCCCATCCTGGGGCCTGGGCTCCTACGAGCAGTACTTC,-,TRBV7-9,TRBJ2-7,-
CASSPTGGRVNEKLFF,TGTGCCAGCTCACCTACGGGGGGGAGAGTTAATGAAAAACTGTTTTTT,-,TRBV18,TRBJ1-4,-
CASSQGRVNYGYTF,TGCGCCAGCAGCCAAGGGAGGGTTAACTATGGCTACACCTTC,-,TRBV4-3,TRBJ1-2,-
CASSPGEGTQYF,TGTGCCAGCAGTCCGGGGGAAGGTACGCAGTATTTT,-,TRBV6-1,TRBJ2-3,-
CASRIEGYEQYF,TGTGCCAGCAGAATAGAGGGATACGAGCAGTACTTC,-,TRBV28,TRBJ2-7,-
CASRPGQGANANYGYTF,TGTGCCAGCAGACCGGGACAGGGGGCCAATGCTAACTATGGCTACACCTTC,few,TRBV28,TRBJ1-2,TRBD1
CASGTLWANVLTF,TGTGCCAGTGGGACTTTATGGGCCAACGTCCTGACTTTC,-,TRBV25-1,TRBJ2-6,-
CATSRDGLRETSYEQYF,TGTGCCACCAGCAGAGATGGACTGCGGGAGACGTCCTACGAGCAGTACTTC,-,TRBV15,TRBJ2-7,TRBD2
CASSLGTSFTDTQYF,TGTGCCAGCAGTTTAGGGACTAGCTTCACAGATACGCAGTATTTT,-,TRBV28,TRBJ2-3,TRBD2
CAIPSGPSSGANVLTF,TGTGCCATCCCCTCTGGGCCAAGCTCTGGGGCCAACGTCCTGACTTTC,-,TRBV10-3,TRBJ2-6,-
CASSSGTSGRWRTYNEQFF,TGTGCCAGCAGTTCCGGGACTAGCGGGCGCTGGAGGACCTACAATGAGCAGTTCTTC,-,TRBV27,TRBJ2-1,TRBD2
CASRSSRTVLREKLFF,TGTGCCAGCAGATCCAGTCGGACAGTTTTACGCGAAAAACTGTTTTTT,-,TRBV6-6,TRBJ1-4,-
CASTSGGSYNEQFF,TGTGCCAGCACCTCAGGGGGCTCCTACAATGAGCAGTTCTTC,few,TRBV28,TRBJ2-1,TRBD1
CASSLLGQGWGEQYF,TGTGCCAGCTCTCTCCTTGGGCAGGGATGGGGCGAGCAGTACTTC,-,TRBV18,TRBJ2-7,-
CASSPNSGGLTEAFF,TGTGCCAGCAGCCCCAACTCGGGGGGGCTCACTGAAGCTTTCTTT,-,TRBV7-2,TRBJ1-1,-
CAISLSGTDYTF,TGTGCCATCAGTTTATCAGGGACAGACTACACCTTC,once,TRBV10-3,TRBJ1-2,TRBD1
CASSSRQGITEAFF,TGTGCCAGCAGCTCGAGACAGGGGATCACTGAAGCTTTCTTT,few,TRBV7-9,TRBJ1-1,TRBD1
CASSDGRGSSPLHF,TGCGCCAGCAGTGACGGCAGGGGGTCATCGCCCCTCCACTTT,-,TRBV10-1,TRBJ1-6,TRBD1
CATYPTGTNYGYTF,TGTGCCACCTACCCGACAGGGACTAACTATGGCTACACCTTC,-,TRBV27,TRBJ1-2,TRBD1
CASSTGQGATGANGLTF,TGTGCCAGCAGCACCGGACAGGGTGCTACTGGGGCCAACGGCCTGACTTTC,-,TRBV5-4,TRBJ2-6,TRBD1
CASSASGGGQPQHF,TGCGCCAGCAGTGCCTCAGGGGGCGGTCAGCCCCAGCATTTT,once,TRBV10-1,TRBJ1-5,TRBD1
CASSFGTGAYEQYF,TGTGCCAGCAGCTTCGGGACAGGGGCCTACGAGCAGTACTTC,once,TRBV7-6,TRBJ2-7,TRBD1
CASSRGTANSNQPQHF,TGTGCCAGCAGCCGCGGGACAGCTAATAGCAATCAGCCCCAGCATTTT,-,TRBV14,TRBJ1-5,TRBD1
CASRQTGRVSNQPQHF,TGTGCCAGCAGACAGACAGGGCGGGTGAGCAATCAGCCCCAGCATTTT,-,TRBV5-6,TRBJ1-5,TRBD1
CASSLEVRSSGNTIYF,TGCGCCAGCAGCTTGGAGGTGCGGAGCTCTGGAAACACCATATATTTT,few,TRBV5-1,TRBJ1-3,-
CASSLGPDGENEKLFF,TGCGCCAGCAGCCTCGGACCAGATGGGGAGAATGAAAAACTGTTTTTT,-,TRBV5-1,TRBJ1-4,-
CASRRQGNGGANVLTF,TGTGCCAGTAGGCGCCAGGGGAATGGCGGGGCCAACGTCCTGACTTTC,-,TRBV19,TRBJ2-6,-
CASSLVVTSGASTDTQYF,TGTGCCAGCAGCTTAGTGGTGACTAGCGGAGCTAGCACAGATACGCAGTATTTT,-,TRBV7-6,TRBJ2-3,TRBD2
CASSYPRTGSNTEAFF,TGTGCCAGCAGTTACCCTCGGACAGGATCGAACACTGAAGCTTTCTTT,-,TRBV6-5,TRBJ1-1,TRBD1
CASRDADRGTEAFF,TGTGCCAGCAGGGATGCGGACAGGGGGACTGAAGCTTTCTTT,-,TRBV6-4,TRBJ1-1,TRBD1
CASSASDRGGYTF,TGTGCCAGCAGTGCCAGTGATAGGGGTGGCTACACCTTC,-,TRBV2,TRBJ1-2,-
CASSLFASGRGGYNEQFF,TGTGCCAGCAGTTTATTCGCTAGCGGGAGGGGGGGCTACAATGAGCAGTTCTTC,-,TRBV28,TRBJ2-1,TRBD2
CASSIGLADTQYF,TGTGCCAGTAGTATAGGACTAGCAGATACGCAGTATTTT,-,TRBV19,TRBJ2-3,-
CASSLPLLGYTF,TGTGCCAGCAGTTTACCCCTCCTAGGCTACACCTTC,-,TRBV28,TRBJ1-2,-
CASSYDRGSSYEQYF,TGTGCCAGCAGCTACGACAGGGGTTCCTCCTACGAGCAGTACTTC,once,TRBV7-9,TRBJ2-7,TRBD1
CASLRPAGAPGELFF,TGTGCCAGTCTACGGCCAGCGGGAGCTCCCGGGGAGCTGTTTTTT,once,TRBV19,TRBJ2-2,TRBD2
CASSIVGTGLSYEQYF,TGTGCCAGTAGTATAGTGGGGACAGGCCTCTCCTACGAGCAGTACTTC,-,TRBV19,TRBJ2-7,TRBD1
CASSQLDGGDTEAFF,TGCGCCAGCAGCCAATTAGACGGGGGGGACACTGAAGCTTTCTTT,many,TRBV4-1,TRBJ1-1,-
CASSQVGTGANYGYTF,TGCGCCAGCAGCCAAGTTGGGACAGGGGCGAACTATGGCTACACCTTC,-,TRBV4-1,TRBJ1-2,TRBD1
CASSGQNRLSSYEQYF,TGCGCCAGCAGCGGGCAAAACAGGCTAAGCTCCTACGAGCAGTACTTC,few,TRBV10-2,TRBJ2-7,-
CASSIGGNLGELFF,TGTGCCAGTAGTATCGGCGGAAACCTAGGGGAGCTGTTTTTT,-,TRBV19,TRBJ2-2,-
CASSLVAGASGNTIYF,TGTGCCAGCAGCTTGGTGGCAGGGGCCTCGGGAAACACCATATATTTT,-,TRBV5-6,TRBJ1-3,-
CASHGGSGIYNEQFF,TGCGCCAGCCATGGGGGCAGCGGGATTTACAATGAGCAGTTCTTC,-,TRBV5-1,TRBJ2-1,-
CASSYWGRGNQPQHF,TGTGCCAGCAGTTACTGGGGCAGGGGCAATCAGCCCCAGCATTTT,-,TRBV6-5,TRBJ1-5,-
CASSQDRSYEQYF,TGCGCCAGCAGCCAAGACAGGTCCTACGAGCAGTACTTC,few,TRBV4-3,TRBJ2-7,-
CASRPWTGVNEQYF,TGCGCCAGCAGACCCTGGACAGGTGTAAACGAGCAGTACTTC,-,TRBV4-1,TRBJ2-7,TRBD1
CASSSPIYTEAFF,TGTGCCAGCAGTTCTCCTATATACACTGAAGCTTTCTTT,-,TRBV28,TRBJ1-1,-
CASSLGALPGDEQFF,TGTGCCAGCAGCTTAGGAGCGCTCCCTGGCGATGAGCAGTTCTTC,-,TRBV11-2,TRBJ2-1,-
CASSTTGFYGYTF,TGTGCCAGCAGCACTACAGGGTTCTATGGCTACACCTTC,-,TRBV5-4,TRBJ1-2,-
CAWSPPDRKGGYTF,TGTGCCTGGAGTCCCCCGGACAGGAAAGGTGGCTACACCTTC,-,TRBV30,TRBJ1-2,TRBD1
CSSSIIQGLFTEAFF,TGTTCCAGCAGCATCATACAGGGTCTGTTCACTGAAGCTTTCTTT,-,TRBV7-9,TRBJ1-1,-
CASSFPLRLAGSTDTQYF,TGTGCCAGCAGCTTCCCCCTCCGGCTAGCGGGTAGCACAGATACGCAGTATTTT,-,TRBV7-9,TRBJ2-3,TRBD2